The 16 T cell receptor beta chains reported below all come from one sample, sequenced in a study of blood T cell repertoires in COVID-19. Sequenced by immunoSEQ multiplex PCR; TCRdb stores in-frame clones only, minus some. Here the sample spans more than 110,000 clones, around 78% being singletons. Sequencing used peripheral blood. The origin of the receptors is a woman of 80 years or more with active or convalescent COVID-19.

The CDR3 reads CASSQVSGSGELFF. For the CDR3, the DNA is TGTGCCAGCAGCCAAGTTAGCGGGAGCGGGGAGCTGTTTTTT. This chain links TRBV3-1 (or the pseudogene TRBV3-2) with TRBJ2-2; 9 positions match TRBD2. The CDR3 extends over 14 amino acids. The V and J ends lost 1 base and 7 bases, in that order; junction bases with no gene match: 1. Germline assignment: CDR1 LGHDT and CDR2 YNNKEL (reference sequence).

This chain uses TRBV30 with TRBJ1-5; no clear D gene. The CDR3 has 13 residues. V was clipped by 0 bases and J by 3 bases, with 6 bases between them. CDR1 and CDR2 (germline): GTSNPN, SVGIG (reference sequence). The CDR3 here is CAWSVADNQPQHF. The CDR3 nucleotides read TGTGCCTGGAGTGTGGCGGACAATCAGCCCCAGCATTTT.

The chain links TRBV3-1 (or the pseudogene TRBV3-2) to TRBJ2-5; TRBD2 is a possible D gene (5 bases). Trimming took 1 base from V and 5 from J, leaving 11 bases between them. The CDR3 contains 14 residues. Germline CDR1 and CDR2: LGHDT and YNNKEL (reference sequence). In nucleotides, the CDR3 is TGTGCCAGCAGCCAAGTTCGGGGTGGCGAGACCCAGTACTTC. It translates to CASSQVRGGETQYF.

This chain uses TRBV19 with TRBJ1-5; the D gene is possibly TRBD1 (6 bases). With 6 bases removed from V and 4 bases from J, the gap between germline ends came to 16 bases. Germline assignment: CDR1 LNHDA and CDR2 SQIVND (reference sequence). The CDR3 is 15 amino acids. CDR3 sequence reads: CASSQRGQGNQPQHF. CDR3 coding DNA: TGTGCCAGTAGCCAGCGGGGGCAGGGGAATCAGCCCCAGCATTTT.

The chain combines TRBV24-1 with TRBJ2-1; D remains unclear. Germline assignment: CDR1 KGHDR and CDR2 SFDVKD. V was cut by 0 bases and J by 8 bases, with 13 bases left in between. This CDR3 is 15 amino acids long. Here the CDR3 DNA reads TGTGCCACCAGTGATTTGCAGGCAACCTGGGATGAGCAGTTCTTC. Protein product: CATSDLQATWDEQFF.

A single count supports this clone. The rearrangement links TRBV11-2 to TRBJ2-3, with TRBD1 as a possible D gene (7 bases). Germline V lookup: CDR1 SGHAT, CDR2 FQNNGV. The CDR3 runs 15 residues. Trimming pared 5 bases from V and 2 bases from J, leaving 14 bases between. The CDR3 is CASSVIRGATDTQYF. CDR3 DNA sequence: TGTGCCAGCAGCGTAATCAGGGGGGCCACAGATACGCAGTATTTT.

The chain joins TRBV27 to TRBJ2-1; 9 positions agree with TRBD2. The V gene's germline CDR1 is MNHEY and CDR2 SMNVEV (reference sequence). CDR3 length equals 17 residues. Losses at the gene ends were 5 bases for V and 7 bases for J; bases not matched to a gene: 15. The CDR3 region has the DNA TGTGCCAGCAGTCCCCCGCCCTGGCGGGGGGGAGATAATGAGCAGTTCTTC. This gives the protein CASSPPPWRGGDNEQFF.

The chain joins TRBV6-1 to TRBJ2-5; D perhaps matches TRBD1 (5 bases). V lost 3 bases and J 5 bases, leaving 13 bases between the germline ends. Germline loops: CDR1 MNHNS, CDR2 SASEGT. There are 14 residues in the CDR3. CDR3 sequence reads: CASSEWGPQETQYF. The CDR3 DNA reads TGTGCCAGCAGTGAGTGGGGCCCCCAGGAGACCCAGTACTTC.

The chain uses TRBV19 and TRBJ2-3; 13 bases fit TRBD2. Looked up from germline, CDR1 is LNHDA and CDR2 is SQIVND (reference sequence). V was pared by 5 bases and J by 4 bases, with 6 bases of the junction left unmatched. This CDR3 spans 16 amino acids. CDR3 protein: CASSVTSGGAADTQYF. CDR3 bases: TGTGCCAGTAGTGTCACTAGCGGGGGGGCCGCAGATACGCAGTATTTT.

This clone was counted a few times. This chain links TRBV5-6 with TRBJ1-3, with no clear D. Germline CDR1 reads SGHDT; CDR2 reads YYEEEE. This CDR3 comprises 17 residues. V lost 0 bases and J lost 2, with 15 bases in between. The CDR3 sequence: CASSLAFFGTAGNTIYF. The CDR3 coding sequence is TGTGCCAGCAGCTTGGCCTTTTTTGGAACAGCTGGAAACACCATATATTTT. Supplemented by reference TRBV5-6 and TRBJ1-3, the full variable domain reads DAGVTQSPTHLIKTRGQQVTLRCSPKSGHDTVSWYQQALGQGPQFIFQYYEEEERQRGNFPDRFSGHQFPNYSSELNVNALLLGDSALYLCASSLAFFGTAGNTIYFGEGSWLTVV.

This clone was seen just once. The chain couples TRBV2 to TRBJ1-1; 7 bases are a match to TRBD1. Germline-derived CDR1 and CDR2 are SNHLY and FYNNEI. This CDR3 has 14 residues. The J segment lost 4 bases and the V segment lost 5 bases, leaving 7 bases of the junction unmatched. Here the CDR3 reads CASSLGGLSTEAFF. CDR3 nucleotide sequence: TGTGCCAGCAGTTTAGGGGGCTTGAGCACTGAAGCTTTCTTT.

In its sample, this clone was seen once. This chain uses TRBV2 with TRBJ1-1; 10 nucleotides agree with TRBD1. Per the germline V gene, CDR1 is SNHLY and CDR2 is FYNNEI. The CDR3 extends over 14 amino acids. V shed 3 bases, J shed 5 bases, and the junction held 3 bases outside the gene matches. The CDR3 bases are TGTGCCAGCAGTGACCCGGGACAGGGGACTGAAGCTTTCTTT. Amino acids: CASSDPGQGTEAFF.

V gene TRBV27 combines with J gene TRBJ2-3; D not resolved. There are 15 residues in the CDR3. Trimming took 3 bases from V and 2 from J, leaving 12 bases between them. Germline V gene data show CDR1 as MNHEY and CDR2 as SMNVEV (reference sequence). CDR3 DNA sequence: TGTGCCAGCAGTTTCTGGAGAACCTCCACAGATACGCAGTATTTT. Amino acid sequence: CASSFWRTSTDTQYF.

The J gene is TRBJ2-3, the V gene TRBV7-2; D is ambiguous. From germline, CDR1 is SGHTA and CDR2 FQGNSA. Trimming took off 3 bases at V and 0 bases at J, with 10 bases between the two ends. The CDR3 length is 15 residues. CDR3 protein: CASSFSPASTDTQYF. CDR3 in DNA: TGTGCCAGCAGCTTTTCCCCAGCGAGCACAGATACGCAGTATTTT.

Only a few counts were recorded for this clone. The chain recombines TRBV10-1 with TRBJ1-6; a possible D gene is TRBD1 (5 bases). Germline CDR1 reads WNHNN; CDR2 reads SYGVQD (reference sequence). This CDR3 comprises 14 residues. V lost 6 bases and J lost 5, with 11 bases in between. The CDR3 coding sequence is TGCGCCAGCAGGACAGCTCGCGATAATTCACCCCTCCACTTT. The encoded protein is CASRTARDNSPLHF.

This chain links TRBV27 with TRBJ2-4; 8 nucleotides match TRBD2. Trimming cost V 2 bases and J 7 bases; bases outside gene matches: 13. This CDR3 is built from 17 residues. Germline V gene sequence: CDR1 MNHEY, CDR2 SMNVEV (reference sequence). CDR3 protein: CASSLRATSESSNIQYF. CDR3 nucleotides: TGTGCCAGCAGTTTACGGGCGACTAGCGAGAGCAGTAACATTCAGTACTTC.